Listed here is a single TCR beta chain. These data come from a study of identical twins. Carrying unique molecular identifiers, the cDNA also gained a universal primer site through template switching. A single record per CDR3 protein comes from TCRdb applying MiXCR to the 5' RACE reads. The sample shows hundreds of thousands of distinct CDR3 sequences, 9% to 15% of them seen only once. The ends were cut back, 5 bases at V and 0 bases at J, with 8 bases in the middle. In germline, CDR1 is SGHTA, CDR2 FQGNSA. The CDR3 sequence is 14 residues long. The data were also submitted as part of a second study, on yellow fever vaccine responses in identical twins.

This clonotype was obtained from a woman between 18 and 30 years old in good health. The sample consisted of PBMCs. The gene calls are TRBV7-2 and TRBJ2-1; D gene uncertain. CDR3 nucleotide sequence: TGTGCCAGCAGCCCTCGGGTCTCCTACAATGAGCAGTTCTTC. The encoded protein is CASSPRVSYNEQFF.